Below, one T cell receptor beta chain is given with its context. Germline V CDR1 and CDR2: SEHNR, FQNEAQ (reference sequence). This CDR3 is built from 12 residues. V lost 3 bases and J 4 bases, leaving 6 bases between the germline ends. This entry comes from a study of control samples from healthy donors and cancer patients. The protocol was immunoSEQ multiplex PCR, while the TCRdb copy is restricted to in-frame clones and leaves out a portion. The sample has 180,000 or so clones; about 93% are singletons. The rearrangement joins TRBV7-9 to TRBJ1-2, with D hard to call. The specimen sequenced was blood. The receptor was isolated from a woman in her sixties in good health. The CDR3 here is CASSFSGYGYTF. CDR3 coding DNA: TGTGCCAGCAGCTTCAGCGGCTATGGCTACACCTTC. Combining the CDR3 with reference TRBV7-9 and TRBJ1-2 gives the whole variable domain DTGVSQNPRHKITKRGQNVTFRCDPISEHNRLYWYRQTLGQGPEFLTYFQNEAQLEKSRLLSDRFSAERPKGSFSTLEIQRTEQGDSAMYLCASSFSGYGYTFGSGTRLTVV.